This T cell receptor beta chain stems from a study of control samples from healthy donors and cancer patients. The table came from immunoSEQ multiplex PCR; TCRdb's copy has only in-frame clones and leaves some out. This sample has approximately 69,000 clones, with roughly nine tenths found just once. Germline V CDR1 and CDR2: LNHDA, SQIVND (reference sequence). V was pared by 6 bases and J by 7 bases, with 16 bases between. The CDR3 covers 14 residues. Material: PBMCs. The chain is built from TRBV19 and TRBJ1-5; D remains ambiguous. This receptor was obtained from a man between 60 and 70 years old with colorectal cancer. The CDR3 DNA is TGTGCCAGTAGAATTCACCGGGGTAGCCAGCCCCAGCATTTT. It encodes CASRIHRGSQPQHF.